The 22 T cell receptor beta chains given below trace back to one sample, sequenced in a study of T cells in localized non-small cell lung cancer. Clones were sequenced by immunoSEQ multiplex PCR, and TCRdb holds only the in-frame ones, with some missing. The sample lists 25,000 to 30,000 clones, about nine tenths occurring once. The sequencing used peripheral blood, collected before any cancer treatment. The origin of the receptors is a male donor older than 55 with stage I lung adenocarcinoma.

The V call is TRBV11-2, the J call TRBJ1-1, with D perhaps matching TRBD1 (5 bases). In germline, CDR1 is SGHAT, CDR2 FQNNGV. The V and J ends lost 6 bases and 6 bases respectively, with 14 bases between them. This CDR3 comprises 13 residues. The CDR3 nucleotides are TGTGCCAGCAGTTCCATCAGGGAAGCTGAAGCTTTCTTT. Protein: CASSSIREAEAFF.

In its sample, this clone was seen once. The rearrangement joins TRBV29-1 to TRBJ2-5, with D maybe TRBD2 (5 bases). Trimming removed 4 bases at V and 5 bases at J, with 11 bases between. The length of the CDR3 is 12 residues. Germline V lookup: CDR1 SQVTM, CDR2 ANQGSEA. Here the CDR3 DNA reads TGCAGCGTTGCAGACTACCCGGAGACCCAGTACTTC. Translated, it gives CSVADYPETQYF.

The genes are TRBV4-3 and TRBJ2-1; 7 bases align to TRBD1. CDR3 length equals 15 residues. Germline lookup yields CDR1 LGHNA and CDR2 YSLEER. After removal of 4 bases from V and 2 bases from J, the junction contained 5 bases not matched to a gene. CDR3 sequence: CASSRVTGTYNEQFF. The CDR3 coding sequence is TGCGCCAGCAGCCGTGTGACAGGGACCTACAATGAGCAGTTCTTC.

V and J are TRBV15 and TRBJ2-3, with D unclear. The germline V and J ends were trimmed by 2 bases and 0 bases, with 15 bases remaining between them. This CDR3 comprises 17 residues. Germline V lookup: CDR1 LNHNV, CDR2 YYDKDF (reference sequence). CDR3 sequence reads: CATSRLLVGSSTDTQYF. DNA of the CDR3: TGTGCCACCAGCAGACTCCTGGTGGGGTCTAGCACAGATACGCAGTATTTT.

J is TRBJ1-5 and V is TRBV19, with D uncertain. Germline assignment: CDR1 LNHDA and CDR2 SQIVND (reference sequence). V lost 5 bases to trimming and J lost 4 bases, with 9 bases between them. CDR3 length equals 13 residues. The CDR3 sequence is CASSSGRNQPQHF. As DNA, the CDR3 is TGTGCCAGTAGTTCCGGGAGAAATCAGCCCCAGCATTTT.

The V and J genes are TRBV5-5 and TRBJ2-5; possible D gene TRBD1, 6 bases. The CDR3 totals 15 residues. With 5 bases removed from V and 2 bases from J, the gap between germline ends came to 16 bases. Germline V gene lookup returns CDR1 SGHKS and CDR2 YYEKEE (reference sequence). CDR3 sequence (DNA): TGTGCCAGCAGGTTCAGAGGACAGTCTCAAGAGACCCAGTACTTC. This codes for CASRFRGQSQETQYF.

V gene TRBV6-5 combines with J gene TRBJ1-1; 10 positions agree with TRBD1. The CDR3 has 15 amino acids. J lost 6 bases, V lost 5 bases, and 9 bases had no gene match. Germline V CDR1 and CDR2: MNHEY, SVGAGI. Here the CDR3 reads CASSGPGQGRAEAFF. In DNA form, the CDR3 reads TGTGCCAGCAGTGGACCGGGACAGGGGAGAGCTGAAGCTTTCTTT.

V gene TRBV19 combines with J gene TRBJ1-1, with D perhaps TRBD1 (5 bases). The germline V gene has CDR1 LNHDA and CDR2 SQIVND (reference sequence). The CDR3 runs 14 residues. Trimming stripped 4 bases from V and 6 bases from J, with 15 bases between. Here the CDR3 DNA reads TGTGCCAGTAGTAGCTCCGGGACGGTCTCTGAAGCTTTCTTT. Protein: CASSSSGTVSEAFF.

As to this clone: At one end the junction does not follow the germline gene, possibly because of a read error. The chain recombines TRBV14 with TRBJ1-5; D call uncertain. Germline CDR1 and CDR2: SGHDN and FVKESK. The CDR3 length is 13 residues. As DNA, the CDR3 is TGTGCCAGCAACCAAACCGGTAATCAGCCCCAGCATTTT. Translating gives CASNQTGNQPQHF.

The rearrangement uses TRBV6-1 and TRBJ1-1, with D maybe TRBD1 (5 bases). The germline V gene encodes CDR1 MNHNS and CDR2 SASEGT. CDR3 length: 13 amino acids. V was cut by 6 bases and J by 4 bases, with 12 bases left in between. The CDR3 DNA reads TGTGCCAGCAGGCCCGGGGACGGCACTGAAGCTTTCTTT. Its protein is CASRPGDGTEAFF.

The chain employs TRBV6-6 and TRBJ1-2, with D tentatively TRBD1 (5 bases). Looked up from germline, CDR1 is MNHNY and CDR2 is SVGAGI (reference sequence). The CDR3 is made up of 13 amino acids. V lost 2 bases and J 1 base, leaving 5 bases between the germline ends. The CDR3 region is CASSYDSNYGYTF. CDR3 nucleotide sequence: TGTGCCAGCAGTTACGACAGTAACTATGGCTACACCTTC.

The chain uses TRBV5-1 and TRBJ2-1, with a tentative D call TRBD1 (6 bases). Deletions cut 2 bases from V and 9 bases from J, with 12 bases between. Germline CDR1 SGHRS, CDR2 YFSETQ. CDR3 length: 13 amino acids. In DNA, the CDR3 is TGCGCCAGCAGCTTACAGGGTGACGGTGAGCAGTTCTTC. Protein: CASSLQGDGEQFF. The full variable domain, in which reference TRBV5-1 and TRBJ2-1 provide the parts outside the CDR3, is KAGVTQTPRYLIKTRGQQVTLSCSPISGHRSVSWYQQTPGQGLQFLFEYFSETQRNKGNFPGRFSGRQFSNSRSEMNVSTLELGDSALYLCASSLQGDGEQFFGPGTRLTVL.

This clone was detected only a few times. In DNA, the CDR3 is TGTGCCAGCAAAGCCTCCTCTAACACCGGGGAGCTGTTTTTT. Translation gives CASKASSNTGELFF. The rearrangement joins TRBV9 to TRBJ2-2; D unresolved. CDR3 length: 14 amino acids. Trimming left V 6 bases short and J 2 bases short, with 11 bases between. Germline loops: CDR1 SGDLS, CDR2 YYNGEE.

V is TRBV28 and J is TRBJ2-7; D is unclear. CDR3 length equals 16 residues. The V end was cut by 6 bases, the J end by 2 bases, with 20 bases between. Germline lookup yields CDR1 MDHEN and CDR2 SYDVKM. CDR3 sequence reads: CASRRAQFYIAYEQYF. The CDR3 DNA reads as TGTGCCAGCAGAAGAGCTCAGTTTTATATAGCCTACGAGCAGTACTTC. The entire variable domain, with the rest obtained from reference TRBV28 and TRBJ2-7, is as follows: DVKVTQSSRYLVKRTGEKVFLECVQDMDHENMFWYRQDPGLGLRLIYFSYDVKMKEKGDIPEGYSVSREKKERFSLILESASTNQTSMYLCASRRAQFYIAYEQYFGPGTRLTVT.

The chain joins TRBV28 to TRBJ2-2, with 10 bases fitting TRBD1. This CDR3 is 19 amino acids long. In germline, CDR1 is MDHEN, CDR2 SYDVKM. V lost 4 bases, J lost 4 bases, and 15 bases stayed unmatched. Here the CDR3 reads CASSCLGAPGQGCTGELFF. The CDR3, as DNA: TGTGCCAGCAGTTGCTTAGGGGCTCCGGGACAGGGGTGCACCGGGGAGCTGTTTTTT.

The DNA for the CDR3 is TGTGCCAGCAGCTTGGGTCTCTGGCAGCCCCAGCATTTT. Amino acid sequence: CASSLGLWQPQHF. This chain uses TRBV7-2 with TRBJ1-5; D not certain. CDR1 SGHTA and CDR2 FQGNSA come from the germline V gene. The CDR3 spans 13 residues. V was shortened by 3 bases and J by 7 bases, with 10 bases between the two germline ends. Full variable domain (remainder filled in from reference TRBV7-2 and TRBJ1-5): GAGVSQSPSNKVTEKGKDVELRCDPISGHTALYWYRQSLGQGLEFLIYFQGNSAPDKSGLPSDRFSAERTGGSVSTLTIQRTQQEDSAVYLCASSLGLWQPQHFGDGTRLSIL.

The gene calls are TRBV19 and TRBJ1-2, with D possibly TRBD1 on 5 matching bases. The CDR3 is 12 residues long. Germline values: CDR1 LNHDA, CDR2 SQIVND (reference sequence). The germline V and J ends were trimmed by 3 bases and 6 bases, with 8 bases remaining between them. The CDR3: CASSIRGDGYTF. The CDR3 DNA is TGTGCCAGTAGTATCCGGGGGGATGGCTACACCTTC.

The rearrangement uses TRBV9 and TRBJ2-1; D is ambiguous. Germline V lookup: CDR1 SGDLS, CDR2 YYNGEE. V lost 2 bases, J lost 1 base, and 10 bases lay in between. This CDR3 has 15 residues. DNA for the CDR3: TGTGCCAGCAGCGTTAACGCCCTGTCCTACAATGAGCAGTTCTTC. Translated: CASSVNALSYNEQFF.

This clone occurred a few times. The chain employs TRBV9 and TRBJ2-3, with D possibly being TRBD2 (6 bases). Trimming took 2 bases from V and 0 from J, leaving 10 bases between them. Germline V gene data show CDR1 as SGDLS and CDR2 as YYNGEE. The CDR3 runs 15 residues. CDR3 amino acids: CASSVTSSSTDTQYF. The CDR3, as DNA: TGTGCCAGCAGCGTGACTAGTTCTAGCACAGATACGCAGTATTTT.

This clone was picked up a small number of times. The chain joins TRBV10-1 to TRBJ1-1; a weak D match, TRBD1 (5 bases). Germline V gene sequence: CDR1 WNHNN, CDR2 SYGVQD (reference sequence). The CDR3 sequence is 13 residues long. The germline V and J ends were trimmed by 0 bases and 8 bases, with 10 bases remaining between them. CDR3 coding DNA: TGCGCCAGCAGTGAGTCGCCAGGGATGGAAGCTTTCTTT. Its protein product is CASSESPGMEAFF.

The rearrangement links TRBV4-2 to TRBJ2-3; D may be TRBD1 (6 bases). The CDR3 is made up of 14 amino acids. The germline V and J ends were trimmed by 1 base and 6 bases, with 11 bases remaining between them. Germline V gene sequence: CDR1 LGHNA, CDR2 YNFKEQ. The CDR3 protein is CASSQGQAADTQYF. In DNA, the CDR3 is TGTGCCAGCAGCCAAGGACAGGCAGCGGATACGCAGTATTTT.

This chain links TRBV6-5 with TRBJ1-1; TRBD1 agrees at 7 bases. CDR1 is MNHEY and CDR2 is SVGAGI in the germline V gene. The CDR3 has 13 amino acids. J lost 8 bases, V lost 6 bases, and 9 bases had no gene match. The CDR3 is CASRLGQSLEAFF. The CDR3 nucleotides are TGTGCCAGCAGGTTGGGACAGTCCCTAGAAGCTTTCTTT.